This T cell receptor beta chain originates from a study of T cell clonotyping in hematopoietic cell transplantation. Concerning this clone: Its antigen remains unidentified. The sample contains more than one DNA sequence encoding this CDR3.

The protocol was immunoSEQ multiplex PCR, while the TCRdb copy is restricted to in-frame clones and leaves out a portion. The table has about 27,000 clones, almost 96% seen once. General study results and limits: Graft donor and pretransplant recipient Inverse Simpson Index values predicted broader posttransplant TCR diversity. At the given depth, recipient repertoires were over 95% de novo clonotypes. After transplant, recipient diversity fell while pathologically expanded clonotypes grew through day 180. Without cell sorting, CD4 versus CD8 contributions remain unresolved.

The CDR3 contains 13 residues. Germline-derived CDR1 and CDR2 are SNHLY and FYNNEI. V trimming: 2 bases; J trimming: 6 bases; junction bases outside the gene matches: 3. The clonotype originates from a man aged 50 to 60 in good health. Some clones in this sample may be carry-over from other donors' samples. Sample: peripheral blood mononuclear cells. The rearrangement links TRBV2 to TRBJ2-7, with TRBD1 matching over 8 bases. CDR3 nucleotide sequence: TGTGCCAGCAGTGAACAGGGGGCGGGCGAGCAGTACTTC. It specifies CASSEQGAGEQYF.